This T cell receptor (beta chain) is from a study of cytomegalovirus exposure and HLA in healthy donors. The PCR ran on 60 Vbeta and 13 Jbeta primers. Produced via immunoSEQ multiplex PCR; TCRdb's table is partial and in-frame only. Of 100,000 to 150,000 clones in the sample, about 72% were seen once. V gave up 0 bases and J gave up 5 bases; unmatched junction bases: 6. Germline V gives CDR1 SGHNT, CDR2 YYREEE (reference sequence). CDR3 size: 16 residues. The gene calls are TRBV5-4 and TRBJ2-3; 10 nucleotides align to TRBD2. The sequenced sample consisted of PBMCs. The receptor was isolated from a female donor in good health and CMV-seronegative. The DNA for the CDR3 is TGTGCCAGCAGCTTGGGACTAGCGGGTGTGGGAGATACGCAGTATTTT. Protein: CASSLGLAGVGDTQYF.